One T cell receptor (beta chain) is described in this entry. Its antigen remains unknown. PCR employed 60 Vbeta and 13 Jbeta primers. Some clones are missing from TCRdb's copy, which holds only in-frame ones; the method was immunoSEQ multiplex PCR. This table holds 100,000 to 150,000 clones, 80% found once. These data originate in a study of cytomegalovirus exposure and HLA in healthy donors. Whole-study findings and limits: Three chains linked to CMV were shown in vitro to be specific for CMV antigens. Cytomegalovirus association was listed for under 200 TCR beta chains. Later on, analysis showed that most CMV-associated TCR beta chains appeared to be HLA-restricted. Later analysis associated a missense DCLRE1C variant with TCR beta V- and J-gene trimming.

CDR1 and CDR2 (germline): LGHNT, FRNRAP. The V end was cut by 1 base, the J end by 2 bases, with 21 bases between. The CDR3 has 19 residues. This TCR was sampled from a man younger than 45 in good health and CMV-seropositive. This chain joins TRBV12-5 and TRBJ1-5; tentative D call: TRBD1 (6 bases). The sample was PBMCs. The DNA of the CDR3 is TGTGCTAGTGGTTTGGCCCGCAGGGGCATTAGGACGGGCAATCAGCCCCAGCATTTT. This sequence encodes CASGLARRGIRTGNQPQHF.